The table lists the clone carrying this T cell receptor beta chain with many counts. The antigen is undetermined. The sample is drawn from a study of T cells in Graves' hyperthyroidism and ophthalmopathy. For the study at large: Specimen type is peripheral blood, collected at initial diagnosis prior to any treatment. The study, taken as a whole, reports: Ophthalmopathy was told apart from stable hyperthyroidism by a 13 V-J model.

Researchers took RNA transcripts and amplified the TCR beta CDR3 regions from them. Using the HTBI primer set, a first-round RT-PCR was run on the TCR CDR3. TCRdb called the multiplex PCR reads again in MiXCR, with one record for every CDR3 protein. The sample carries a few hundred thousand distinct CDR3 sequences, approximately 15% recorded once. Orbital computed tomography, thyroid ultrasound, serum thyroxine and TRAb, and clinical symptoms together informed the diagnoses. The PBMCs studied were ones that came from 10 ml fresh peripheral blood. This CDR3 comprises 14 residues. Trimming cost V 1 base and J 8 bases, with 9 bases left between them. The germline V gene has CDR1 MDHEN and CDR2 SYDVKM.

Sequences were obtained from blood. The chain carries TRBV28 and TRBJ1-6; D perhaps matches TRBD1 (6 bases). This sequence originates from a woman aged 40 to 55 with Graves' hyperthyroidism that later progressed to Graves' ophthalmopathy. CDR3: CASSLLDRYSPLHF. As DNA, the CDR3 is TGTGCCAGCAGTTTATTGGACAGATATTCACCCCTCCACTTT.